The T cell receptor (beta chain) under discussion was sequenced for a study of shared clonotypes between healthy human individuals (dated by TCRdb to 2019 to 2021). In the study overall: A couple of women and three men aged 18 to 49 years were included in the cohort. Per donor, three plates each were used for CD4 naive and CD4 memory, two for CD8 naive, and one for CD8 memory. To estimate repertoire size and how much clonotype sharing occurs between individuals, the study deeply sequenced the blood TCR repertoires of several healthy adults. Libraries were prepared and TCR repertoires were sequenced by different laboratories using diverse techniques, in order to increase sequencing depth and limit assay-specific biases. Leukapheresis yielded between about 0.94 and 9.5 billion PBMCs per donor.

Donors were healthy HIV-negative adults with no recently reported acute infections or vaccinations. Every donor was a Caucasian adult residing in Nashville, Tennessee, USA. CD4+ T cells were enriched by magnetic negative selection; naive cells were then positively selected on CD45RA, and the negative fraction formed the memory subset. After blood collection by leukapheresis, PBMCs were isolated using Ficoll-Histopaque density gradient centrifugation and then cryopreserved in the vapor phase of liquid nitrogen. Analytical flow cytometry was used to check the purity and quantity of each magnetically sorted T cell population. Genomic DNA was isolated from each sorted fraction and quantified by UV absorbance on a Nanodrop 2000c. Compared with germline, V lacks 3 bases and J lacks 3 bases; bases without a gene match: 4. CDR1 and CDR2 were assigned from the germline V gene as SGHRS and YFSETQ. The CDR3 holds 14 amino acids from the cysteine to the phenylalanine. CDR3 DNA is the only sequence kept; it has 42 bases, read in frame from the first base.

Using the deep immunoSEQ assay, TCR CDR3 regions were amplified from genomic DNA by multiplex PCR. For each cell subset, the extracted genomic DNA was distributed evenly across all wells of several immunoSEQ 96-well plates, and each plate served as one replicate. For sorted subsets, each replicate PCR was loaded with about 200 ng genomic DNA, equivalent to 25,000 to 35,000 T cell genomes. Purified libraries were quantified with a Qubit 3.0 fluorometer, sized on a Bioanalyzer 2100, and re-quantified with the KAPA Library Quantification kit. A separate single-read 150-cycle Illumina NextSeq 550 flow cell was used to sequence each immunoSEQ 96-well plate. The study's processing was this. Because the immunoSEQ output held only junctional sequences and lacked quality scores, the filtering could not match the filtering applied to full-length reads. Sequences were annotated with PyIR, a Python wrapper for IgBLAST v1.9, using IMGT germline references to assign V/J genes and CDR3. Reads were filtered out if the reads had weak V/J assignments (E-value above 1e-6), no CDR3, stop codons, out-of-frame junctions, or ambiguous translated residues. V3J clonotypes were defined as sequences sharing the same inferred V gene, J gene, and CDR3 amino acid sequence. The percentage overlap between two repertoires was calculated by dividing the number of shared unique clonotypes by the size of the smaller repertoire. Repertoire richness was assessed with RTK rarefaction, the Chao1 estimator, and Recon v2.1 estimates of unobserved clonotypes. Generation probabilities were computed with OLGA for all TCRbeta clonotypes obtained by the gDNA method from several donors. In its TCRdb copy, this immuneACCESS table keeps in-frame sequences only and misses some clones. Where compared with another copy, unresolved V genes explain less than half of these, and the others have no known cause. V, J and clone size derive from that table, while D and trimming were established from the DNA sequence. Counted in this sample were some 1,600,000 clones; 95% to 99% of them appeared once. The leading ten clones occupy roughly 0.45% of the sample.

The full study reports these points: The genetic and exposure-history diversity represented was limited by the small number of donors. Incomplete sequencing was indicated by rarefaction of sorted-subset datasets, despite the large sequencing depth. Based on pairwise subsampling, the degree of clonotype sharing among donors was expected to be affected by sequencing depth. About 5% of naive CD4, 3% to 3.5% of naive CD8, about 2.1% of memory CD4, and about 0.4% of memory CD8 clonotypes were shared across a few donors. Sampling was restricted to blood, and TCR repertoires in tissues likely differ from the TCR repertoires found in blood. Naive subsets generally had larger estimated clonotype richness than memory subsets did. Compared with non-shared clonotypes, clonotypes shared by all four sorted-subset donors had higher generation probabilities.

Comments on this clone: Its specific antigen is unknown. No much larger clone exists at a distance of one base, and base qualities are not known.

The sequence was obtained from a man aged 30-40 years in good health. The rearranged chain carries TRBV5-1 and TRBJ2-5, with 8 bases in between that match TRBD2. The sequencing input was naive CD4+ T cells sorted from blood. The meaning of the sample's cell subset or site label: CD45RA+ positively selected. The nucleotide sequence reads as follows: TGCGCCAGCAGCTGGACTAGCCCGAAAGAGACCCAGTACTTC. The encoded protein is CASSWTSPKETQYF. The CDR3, completed at both ends by the reference TRBV5-1 and TRBJ2-5 genes, gives the full variable domain KAGVTQTPRYLIKTRGQQVTLSCSPISGHRSVSWYQQTPGQGLQFLFEYFSETQRNKGNFPGRFSGRQFSNSRSEMNVSTLELGDSALYLCASSWTSPKETQYFGPGTRLLVL.